The rows below give T cell receptor beta chains drawn from one sample of a study of T cells of healthy individuals. TCRdb re-analysed the 5' RACE reads in MiXCR, keeping a single row per CDR3 protein. The data contain fewer than 90,000 distinct CDR3 sequences, about 4.8% of them singletons. All receptors come from a female donor in good health. Both conserved end residues are trimmed from each CDR3. The order of the fields is J gene, V gene, CDR3 protein.

>TRBJ2-7|TRBV18
ASSPPGSRTYEQY
>TRBJ2-7|TRBV12-3/TRBV12-4
ASSRHLFYEQY
>TRBJ2-2|TRBV6-1
ASSEALGDRDTGELF
>TRBJ2-4|TRBV7-9
ASRSGHPGDGSKNIQY
>TRBJ1-4|TRBV5-6
ASSPSTNEKLF
>TRBJ2-5|TRBV7-2
ASSLVPRRETQY
>TRBJ1-1|TRBV6-5
ASSYSRIGSTEAF
>TRBJ2-1|TRBV5-4
ATRSGNGNEQF
>TRBJ1-1|TRBV27
ASSSPRDKYTEAF
>TRBJ2-2|TRBV27
ASSLLGEGNTGELF
>TRBJ2-7|TRBV7-2
ASSLTRREGPSEQY
>TRBJ2-7|TRBV20-1
SATSLEERDEQY
>TRBJ2-7|TRBV12-3/TRBV12-4
ASSLAPSAYEQY
>TRBJ2-1|TRBV28
ASMTGGGVYNEQF
>TRBJ2-7|TRBV20-1
SASADRGYYEQY
>TRBJ2-2|TRBV12-3/TRBV12-4
ASSARTSPSGELF
>TRBJ2-7|TRBV7-9
ASSSGGSYEQY
>TRBJ1-5|TRBV6-1
ASSDGPLEPQH
>TRBJ2-7|TRBV3-1
ASSLLWTGIHEQY
>TRBJ2-1|TRBV11-2
ASSLDRGGRDF